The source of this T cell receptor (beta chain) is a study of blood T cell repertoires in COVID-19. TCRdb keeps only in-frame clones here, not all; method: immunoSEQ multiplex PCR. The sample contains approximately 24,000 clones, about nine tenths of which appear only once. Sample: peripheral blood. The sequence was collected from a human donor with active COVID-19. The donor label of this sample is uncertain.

CDR3 DNA: TGTGCCAGTACGCCTAGCGGGAGTTTGGTGGATGAGCAGTTCTTC. This translates into CASTPSGSLVDEQFF. V and J are TRBV19 and TRBJ2-1; 10 nucleotides align to TRBD2. Trimming cost V 7 bases and J 8 bases; bases outside gene matches: 11. The CDR3 is made up of 15 amino acids. The V gene's germline CDR1 is LNHDA and CDR2 SQIVND (reference sequence).